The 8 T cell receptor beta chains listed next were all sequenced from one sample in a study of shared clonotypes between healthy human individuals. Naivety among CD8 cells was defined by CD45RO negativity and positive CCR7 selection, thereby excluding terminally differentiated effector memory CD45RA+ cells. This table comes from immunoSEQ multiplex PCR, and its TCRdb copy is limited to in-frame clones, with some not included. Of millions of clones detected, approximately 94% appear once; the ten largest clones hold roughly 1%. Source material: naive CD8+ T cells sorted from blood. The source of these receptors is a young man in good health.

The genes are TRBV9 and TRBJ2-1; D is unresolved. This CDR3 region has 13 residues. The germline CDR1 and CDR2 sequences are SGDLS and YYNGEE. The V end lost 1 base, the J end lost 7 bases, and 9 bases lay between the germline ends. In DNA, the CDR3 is TGTGCCAGCAGCGTATCCCTTCTAAATGAGCAGTTCTTC. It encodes CASSVSLLNEQFF.

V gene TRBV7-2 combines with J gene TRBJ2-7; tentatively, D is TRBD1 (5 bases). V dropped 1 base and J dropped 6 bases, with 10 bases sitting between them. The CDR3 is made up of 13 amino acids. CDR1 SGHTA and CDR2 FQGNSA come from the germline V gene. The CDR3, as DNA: TGTGCCAGCAGCTTAGTAGGGGATGGCGAGCAGTACTTC. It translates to CASSLVGDGEQYF. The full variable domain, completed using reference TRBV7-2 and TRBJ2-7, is GAGVSQSPSNKVTEKGKDVELRCDPISGHTALYWYRQSLGQGLEFLIYFQGNSAPDKSGLPSDRFSAERTGGSVSTLTIQRTQQEDSAVYLCASSLVGDGEQYFGPGTRLTVT.

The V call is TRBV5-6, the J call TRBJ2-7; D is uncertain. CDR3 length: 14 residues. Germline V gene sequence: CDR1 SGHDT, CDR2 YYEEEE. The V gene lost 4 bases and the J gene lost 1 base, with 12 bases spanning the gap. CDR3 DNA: TGTGCCAGCAGCGGTGGTGTAGGTTCCTACGAGCAGTACTTC. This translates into CASSGGVGSYEQYF.

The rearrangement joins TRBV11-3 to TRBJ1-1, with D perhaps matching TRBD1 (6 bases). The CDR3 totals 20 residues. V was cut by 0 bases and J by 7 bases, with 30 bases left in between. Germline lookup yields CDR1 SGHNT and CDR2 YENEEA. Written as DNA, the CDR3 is TGTGCCAGCAGCTTAGAAACTCAACGAAGACGGGGGCGCCCGCTGTATGAAGCTTTCTTT. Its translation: CASSLETQRRRGRPLYEAFF.

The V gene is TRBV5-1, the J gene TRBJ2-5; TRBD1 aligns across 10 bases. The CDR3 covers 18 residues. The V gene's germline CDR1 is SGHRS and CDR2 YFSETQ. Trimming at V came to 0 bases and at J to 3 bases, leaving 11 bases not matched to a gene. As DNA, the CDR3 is TGCGCCAGCAGCTTGGAATGGTACCCCGGGACAGGGGAAGAGACCCAGTACTTC. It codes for CASSLEWYPGTGEETQYF.

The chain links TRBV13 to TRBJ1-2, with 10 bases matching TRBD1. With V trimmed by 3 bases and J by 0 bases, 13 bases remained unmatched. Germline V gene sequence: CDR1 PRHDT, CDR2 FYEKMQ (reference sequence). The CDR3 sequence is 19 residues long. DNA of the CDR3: TGTGCCAGCAGCTTGGGGTCGTCGACAGGGGGCCAAGCTAACTATGGCTACACCTTC. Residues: CASSLGSSTGGQANYGYTF.

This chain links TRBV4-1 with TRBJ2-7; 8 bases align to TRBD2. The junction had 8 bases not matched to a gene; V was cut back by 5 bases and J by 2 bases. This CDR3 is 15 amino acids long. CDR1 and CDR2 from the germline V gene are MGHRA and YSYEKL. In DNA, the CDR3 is TGCGCCAGCAGCTCTGTAGCGGGAACTCCCTACGAGCAGTACTTC. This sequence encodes CASSSVAGTPYEQYF.

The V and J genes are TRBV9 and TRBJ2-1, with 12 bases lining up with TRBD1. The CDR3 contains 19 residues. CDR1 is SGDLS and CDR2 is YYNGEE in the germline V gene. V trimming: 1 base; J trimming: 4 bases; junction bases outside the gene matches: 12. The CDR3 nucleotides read TGTGCCAGCAGCGTACGTGTGGTGGGACAGGGGGCGGAATACAATGAGCAGTTCTTC. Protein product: CASSVRVVGQGAEYNEQFF.